This T cell receptor (beta chain) was captured in a study of CD8+CD57+ T cells in acquired aplastic anemia (dated by TCRdb to the late 2010s). Regarding the complete study: DNA extracted from sorted CD4+ and CD8+ cells had a mean of around 3 ug, with a range of roughly 0.19 to 27.4 ug. A CD8+CD57+ expansion meant a frequency higher than the mean frequency seen in healthy subjects.

The CDR3 runs 14 amino acids, cysteine and phenylalanine included. CDR3 DNA is the only sequence kept; it has 42 bases, read in frame from the first base. At the junction V is shortened by 9 bases and J by 7 bases; bases outside the gene matches: 9. From the germline V gene, CDR1 is KGHDR and CDR2 is SFDVKD. About this clonotype itself: Its target antigen remains unknown. No base quality values were provided; no much bigger clone lies one nucleotide off.

General findings and caveats noted by the study authors: No significant difference in CD8+ Simpson's diversity was found between patients and healthy controls (P=0.060). Roughly 30 CD8+ CDR3 sequences were found to be shared between patients and controls, but these sequences appeared to be highly expressed in patients and within the immunodominant clones of the patients.

Patients chosen for sequencing had shown expansion of CD8+CD57+ cells by flow cytometry. Every patient had a diagnosis of severe acquired aplastic anemia based on International Study of Aplastic Anemia and Agranulocytosis and Camitta criteria. At the time blood was sampled, none of the patients had received any therapy. In this study, sorted CD4+ and CD8+ T cells from the blood of healthy subjects and of severe aplastic anemia patients had their TCR repertoires deep-sequenced. Patients were enrolled in the USA under clinicaltrials.gov protocols 00001620, 01623167, 00001397, 00071045, 00081523 and 00961064. Ficoll-Paque density gradient centrifugation was used to isolate peripheral blood mononuclear cells. Before DNA was extracted, CD4+ and CD8+ T cells were sorted using either FACS or magnetic beads. TCR beta VDJ combination and CDR3 sequence profiling used genomic DNA as the template. An Illumina HiSeq 2000 was used for TCR repertoire sequencing. The authors' analysis ran thus. TRBV/TRBJ rearrangement plots, CDR3 size and DJ length profiles, and Simpson's diversity index were used to evaluate the repertoires. The immunodominant clone was defined as the most abundant DNA sequence in deep sequencing data. CDR3 amino acid sequences were checked for sharing across subjects and were also compared against the VDJdb database and published repertoires. TCRdb reran the public reads through fastp at Q25 and MiXCR, keeping productive beta chains. Records with the same CDR3 protein are collapsed into one entry carrying the most frequent genes and DNA. In this record, the V and J calls reflect TCRdb's handling and not the investigators' own analysis. This sample lists about 260,000 distinct CDR3 sequences; 82% were detected once. 35% to 50% of the sample lies in the top ten.

The clonotype comes from a human donor with aplastic anemia. The sequencing sample was made of sorted CD4+, CD8+, or CD8+CD57+ T cells (not recorded which) from PBMCs. The sequence is built from TRBV24-1 and TRBJ2-3, with 10 bases matching TRBD2. The sequenced DNA is TGTGCCACCGCTAGTAGCGGGAGGACCTATACGCAGTATTTT. Its product reads: CATASSGRTYTQYF.